Below, 17 T cell receptor beta chains from the same sample are listed, as sequenced in a study of T cell responses to AZD1222 COVID-19 vaccine. Here immunoSEQ multiplex PCR was the method, and the copy in TCRdb shows in-frame clones only, minus some. This table holds some 190,000 clones, roughly 90% found once. The input for sequencing was peripheral blood, taken 28 days after the second AZD1222 dose. These TCRs come from an adult who received the AZD1222 COVID-19 vaccine.

V and J are TRBV11-2 and TRBJ1-1, with a tentative D call TRBD1 (5 bases). V lost 3 bases and J lost 1, with 6 bases in between. Germline lookup yields CDR1 SGHAT and CDR2 FQNNGV. The CDR3 is made up of 13 amino acids. The CDR3 sequence: CASSFQGNTEAFF. The CDR3, as DNA: TGTGCCAGCAGCTTCCAGGGGAACACTGAAGCTTTCTTT.

This rearrangement joins TRBV3-1 (or the pseudogene TRBV3-2) to TRBJ1-1; TRBD1 might be the D (5 bases). V gave up 4 bases and J gave up 3 bases, with 15 bases separating them. CDR1 is LGHDT, CDR2 YNNKEL, per germline (reference sequence). This CDR3 has 15 amino acids. DNA of the CDR3: TGTGCCAGCAGCCGCGAAGGGGCCCCGGACACTGAAGCTTTCTTT. Encoded protein: CASSREGAPDTEAFF.

This sequence joins TRBV10-1 and TRBJ2-3; 8 bases map to TRBD2. CDR1 is WNHNN and CDR2 is SYGVQD in the germline V gene (reference sequence). The CDR3 is 15 residues long. Unmatched junction bases numbered 5, after V lost 6 bases and J lost 0 bases. CDR3 nucleotides: TGCGCCAGCAGCGGGGGGGCCGAAAGCACAGATACGCAGTATTTT. Translated: CASSGGAESTDTQYF.

This clone occurred a few times. This chain joins TRBV5-4 and TRBJ1-5, with 7 bases lining up with TRBD1. Germline loops: CDR1 SGHNT, CDR2 YYREEE (reference sequence). J was trimmed by 5 bases and V by 5 bases; bases with no gene match: 4. CDR3 length: 13 amino acids. The CDR3 reads CASSQDRYQPQHF. In DNA form, the CDR3 reads TGTGCCAGCAGTCAGGACAGGTATCAGCCCCAGCATTTT.

The chain links TRBV9 to TRBJ1-2; 8 positions match TRBD1. CDR1 and CDR2 from the germline V gene are SGDLS and YYNGEE. Trimming cost V 3 bases and J 5 bases; bases outside gene matches: 6. The CDR3 is made up of 14 amino acids. The chain's CDR3 is CASSAGQGGYGYTF. The DNA for the CDR3 is TGTGCCAGCAGCGCCGGACAGGGAGGATATGGCTACACCTTC. Filled out from reference TRBV9 and TRBJ1-2, the complete variable domain reads DSGVTQTPKHLITATGQRVTLRCSPRSGDLSVYWYQQSLDQGLQFLIQYYNGEERAKGNILERFSAQQFPDLHSELNLSSLELGDSALYFCASSAGQGGYGYTFGSGTRLTVV.

The chain is built from TRBV19 and TRBJ1-1; the D gene is possibly TRBD1 (5 bases). The germline V and J ends were trimmed by 1 base and 1 base, with 10 bases remaining between them. Germline V gives CDR1 LNHDA, CDR2 SQIVND (reference sequence). There are 15 residues in the CDR3. The CDR3: CASSIVGGSNTEAFF. The CDR3 DNA reads TGTGCCAGTAGTATAGTTGGGGGGTCGAACACTGAAGCTTTCTTT.

The chain employs TRBV6-5 and TRBJ1-1; no firm D call. The CDR3 has 12 residues. V was trimmed by 4 bases and J by 2 bases, leaving 5 bases between them. Germline CDR1 and CDR2: MNHEY and SVGAGI. The CDR3, as DNA: TGTGCCAGCAGTTCCCAAAACACTGAAGCTTTCTTT. It specifies CASSSQNTEAFF.

The chain has TRBV19 and TRBJ1-6, with 10 bases fitting TRBD1. The germline gives CDR1 LNHDA, CDR2 SQIVND (reference sequence). With 5 bases clipped from V and 7 bases from J, the junction kept 5 bases outside the gene matches. This CDR3 has 15 residues. The CDR3, as DNA: TGTGCCAGTAGTGGTTGGGACAGGGGCAATTCACCCCTCCACTTT. Translation: CASSGWDRGNSPLHF.

The genes are TRBV9 and TRBJ1-2; D ambiguous. Germline assignment: CDR1 SGDLS and CDR2 YYNGEE. The CDR3 has 14 residues. V was cut by 0 bases and J by 8 bases, with 14 bases left in between. The CDR3 coding sequence is TGTGCCAGCAGCGTAGGGGTGAGGGAGGGAGGCTACACCTTC. This gives the protein CASSVGVREGGYTF.

The chain links TRBV20-1 to TRBJ2-5; 9 bases are shared with TRBD2. The CDR3 runs 18 residues. The junction had 14 bases not matched to a gene; V was cut back by 3 bases and J by 0 bases. Germline-derived CDR1 and CDR2 are DFQATT and SNEGSKA (reference sequence). The CDR3 region has the DNA TGCAGTGCTAGTCGGCTAGCGGGATCTTTAACATACCAAGAGACCCAGTACTTC. It translates to CSASRLAGSLTYQETQYF.

This chain joins TRBV5-1 and TRBJ1-1; no clear D. V lost 1 base and J 0 bases, leaving 7 bases between the germline ends. CDR1 is SGHRS, CDR2 YFSETQ, per germline. This CDR3 region has 14 residues. CDR3 residues: CASSLSNMNTEAFF. CDR3 in DNA: TGCGCCAGCAGCTTGTCGAATATGAACACTGAAGCTTTCTTT. Combining the CDR3 with reference TRBV5-1 and TRBJ1-1 gives the whole variable domain KAGVTQTPRYLIKTRGQQVTLSCSPISGHRSVSWYQQTPGQGLQFLFEYFSETQRNKGNFPGRFSGRQFSNSRSEMNVSTLELGDSALYLCASSLSNMNTEAFFGQGTRLTVV.

This clone was seen a single time. The identical CDR3 is also encoded by other nucleotide sequences in the sample. This chain uses TRBV3-1 (or the pseudogene TRBV3-2) with TRBJ1-2, with D unresolved. CDR3 size: 11 residues. Trimming left V 1 base short and J 4 bases short, with 1 base between. Germline V gene lookup returns CDR1 LGHDT and CDR2 YNNKEL (reference sequence). The DNA for the CDR3 is TGTGCCAGCAGCCAAGGCTATGGCTACACCTTC. Its translation: CASSQGYGYTF.

This clone was seen only a few times. The J gene is TRBJ1-2, the V gene TRBV4-2; D is possibly TRBD1 (5 bases). V was shortened by 2 bases and J by 13 bases, with 20 bases between the two germline ends. CDR1 is LGHNA, CDR2 YNFKEQ, per germline. The CDR3 spans 14 residues. The CDR3 reads CASSQSIGGIHATF. Here the CDR3 DNA reads TGTGCCAGCAGCCAAAGCATCGGGGGGATTCACGCCACCTTC.

The chain joins TRBV7-2 to TRBJ1-2, with 9 positions matching TRBD1. V dropped 5 bases and J dropped 6; count of bases not matched to a gene: 10. The CDR3 runs to 15 residues. CDR1 SGHTA and CDR2 FQGNSA come from the germline V gene. The chain's CDR3 is CASSTQGATSNGYTF. The CDR3 coding sequence is TGTGCCAGCAGCACACAGGGGGCGACGTCAAATGGCTACACCTTC.

The rearrangement links TRBV6-1 to TRBJ1-5; 8 positions agree with TRBD1. Germline V gives CDR1 MNHNS, CDR2 SASEGT. This CDR3 spans 14 amino acids. Trimming took 6 bases from V and 7 from J; bases not matched to a gene: 8. CDR3 region: CASRLTGVNQPQHF. In nucleotides, the CDR3 is TGTGCCAGCAGATTGACAGGGGTGAACCAGCCCCAGCATTTT.

This clone has only one observation. The genes are TRBV7-8 and TRBJ2-7, with a tentative D call TRBD2 (6 bases). The CDR3 has 17 amino acids. In germline, CDR1 is SGHVS, CDR2 FQNEAQ. V lost 7 bases and J lost 3, with 25 bases in between. CDR3 protein: CASKESPGTQNHYEQYF. Written as DNA, the CDR3 is TGTGCCAGCAAGGAATCTCCCGGGACTCAAAATCACTACGAGCAGTACTTC.

CDR3 DNA: TGTGCCAGTAGTATAGCAGGGGCGCTAAACACTGAAGCTTTCTTT. It encodes CASSIAGALNTEAFF. The rearrangement links TRBV19 to TRBJ1-1, with TRBD1 as a possible D gene (6 bases). The CDR3 is made up of 15 amino acids. Germline V CDR1 and CDR2: LNHDA, SQIVND (reference sequence). Trimming took off 1 base at V and 2 bases at J, with 11 bases between the two ends.